This T cell receptor (beta chain) originates from a study of blood T cell repertoires in COVID-19. This clone was seen a few times. It was during active infection that Seattle patients were enrolled and then longitudinally followed. V gave up 4 bases and J gave up 10 bases, with 11 bases separating them. Germline lookup yields CDR1 MNHEY and CDR2 SMNVEV (reference sequence). The length of the CDR3 is 13 residues. Original analysis: Amplified reference gene primers provided the basis for estimating nucleated cell counts. Sequenced by immunoSEQ multiplex PCR; TCRdb stores in-frame clones only, minus some. V, J and clone size derive from that table, while D and trimming were established from the DNA sequence. The data hold about 200,000 clones, with around 86% observed a single time.

This chain connects TRBV27 to TRBJ1-6, with D tentatively TRBD1 (5 bases). This sequence was found in a woman over 75 with COVID-19, enrolled during active disease. Sequencing was performed on peripheral blood. CDR3 sequence: CASSYQGFSPLHF. DNA of the CDR3: TGTGCCAGCAGTTACCAGGGATTCTCACCCCTCCACTTT.